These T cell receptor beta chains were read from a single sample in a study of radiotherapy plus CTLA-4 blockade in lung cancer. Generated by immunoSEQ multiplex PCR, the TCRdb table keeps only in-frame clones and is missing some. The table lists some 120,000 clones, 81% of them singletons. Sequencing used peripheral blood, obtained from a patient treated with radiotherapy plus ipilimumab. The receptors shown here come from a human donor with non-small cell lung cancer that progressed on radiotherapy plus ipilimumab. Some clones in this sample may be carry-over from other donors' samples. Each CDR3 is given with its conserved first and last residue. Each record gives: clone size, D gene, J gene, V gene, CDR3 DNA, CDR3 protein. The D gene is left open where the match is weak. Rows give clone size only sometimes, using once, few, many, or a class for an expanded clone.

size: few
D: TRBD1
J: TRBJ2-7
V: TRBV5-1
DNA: TGCGCCAGCAGCTTGGTAGGACAGGGTACCTACGAGCAGTACTTC
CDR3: CASSLVGQGTYEQYF

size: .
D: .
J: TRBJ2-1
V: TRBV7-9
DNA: TGTGCCAGCAGCCCTAGTCGACTAGAGCAGTTCTTC
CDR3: CASSPSRLEQFF

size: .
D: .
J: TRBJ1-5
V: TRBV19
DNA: TGTGCCAGTACCTTTTCAGGGTGGTATAGCAATCAGCCCCAGCATTTT
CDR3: CASTFSGWYSNQPQHF

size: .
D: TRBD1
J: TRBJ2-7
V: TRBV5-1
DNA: TGCGCCAGCAGTCCGCTGACAGGGGCCTACGAGCAGTACTTC
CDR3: CASSPLTGAYEQYF

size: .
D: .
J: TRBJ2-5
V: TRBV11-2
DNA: TGTGCCAGCAGCTCTAATACAGGGTTCCAAGAGACCCAGTACTTC
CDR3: CASSSNTGFQETQYF

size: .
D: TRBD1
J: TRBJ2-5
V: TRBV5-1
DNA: TGCGCCAGCAGGCGGACAGGGGCGAACCAAGAGACCCAGTACTTC
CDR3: CASRRTGANQETQYF

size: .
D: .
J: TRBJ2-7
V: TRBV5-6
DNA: TGTGCCAGCAGCTTGTGGAGGAGCGAGCAGTACTTC
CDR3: CASSLWRSEQYF

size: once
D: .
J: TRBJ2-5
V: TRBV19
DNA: TGTGCCAGTAGTATAGGCTCAGAGGTAGAGACCCAGTACTTC
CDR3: CASSIGSEVETQYF

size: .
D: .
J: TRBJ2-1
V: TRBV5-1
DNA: TGCGCCAGCACCCGGGGGATGGTAGCCTTCAATGAGCAGTTCTTC
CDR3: CASTRGMVAFNEQFF

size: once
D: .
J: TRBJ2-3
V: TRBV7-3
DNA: TGTGCCAGCAGCTTATCGGACCGAGCACGGCAGTATTTT
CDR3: CASSLSDRARQYF

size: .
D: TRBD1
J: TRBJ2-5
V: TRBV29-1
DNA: TGCAGCTTCTCCGGGACAGATGCAGAGACCCAGTACTTC
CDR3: CSFSGTDAETQYF

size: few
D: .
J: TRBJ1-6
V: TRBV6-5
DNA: TGTGCCAGCAGTCCCGGGAGCCCCTATAATTCACCCCTCCACTTT
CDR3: CASSPGSPYNSPLHF

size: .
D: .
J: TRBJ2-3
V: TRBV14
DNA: TGTGCCAGCAGCCAAGATCTTCCCCCAGATACGCAGTATTTT
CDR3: CASSQDLPPDTQYF

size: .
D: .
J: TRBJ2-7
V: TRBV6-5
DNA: TGTGCCAGCAGTTACTACGGGCAGAGCCAACCCTACGAGCAGTACTTC
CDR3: CASSYYGQSQPYEQYF

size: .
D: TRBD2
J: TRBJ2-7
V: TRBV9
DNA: TGTGCCAGCAGCGTAGACCTAGCGGGGGGCCGGATCAACGAGCAGTACTTC
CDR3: CASSVDLAGGRINEQYF

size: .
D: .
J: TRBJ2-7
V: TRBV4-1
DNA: TGCGCCAGCAGCCGACAGGAAATTTTCTCCGAGCAGTACTTC
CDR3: CASSRQEIFSEQYF

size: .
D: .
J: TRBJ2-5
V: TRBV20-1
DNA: TGCAGTGCTAGTACGTGGGAGACCCAGTACTTC
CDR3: CSASTWETQYF

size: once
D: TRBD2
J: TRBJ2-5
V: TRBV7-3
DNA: TGTGCCAGCAGCTTAAAGGCTAGCGGGGCGGTTCCCCAGTACTTC
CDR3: CASSLKASGAVPQYF

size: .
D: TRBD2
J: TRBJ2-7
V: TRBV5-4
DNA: TGTGCCAGCAGGGAGGGACTAGCGGGGGGGTACGAGCAGTACTTC
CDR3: CASREGLAGGYEQYF

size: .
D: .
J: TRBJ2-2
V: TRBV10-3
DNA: TGTGCCATCAGTGAGGGACAAGCGAACACCGGGGAGCTGTTTTTT
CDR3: CAISEGQANTGELFF

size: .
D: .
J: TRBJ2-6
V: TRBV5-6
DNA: TGTGCCAGCAGCTTACTCTCTGGGGCCAACGTCCTGACTTTC
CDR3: CASSLLSGANVLTF

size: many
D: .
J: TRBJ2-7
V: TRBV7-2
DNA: TGTGCCAGCAGCTTCAGAATAGGTACCTACGAGCAGTACTTC
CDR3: CASSFRIGTYEQYF

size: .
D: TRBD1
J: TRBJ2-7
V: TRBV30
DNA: TGTGCCTGGAGTGTACTTAAGGGGGCTCTCCAGTACTTC
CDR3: CAWSVLKGALQYF

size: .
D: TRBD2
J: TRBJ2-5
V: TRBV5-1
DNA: TGCGCCAGCAGCGCCGGGACTAGTCTCGGAGAGACCCAGTACTTC
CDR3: CASSAGTSLGETQYF

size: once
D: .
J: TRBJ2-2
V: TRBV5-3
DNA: TGTGCCAGAATTAGAGGGTTAGGGGAGCTGTTTTTT
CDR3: CARIRGLGELFF

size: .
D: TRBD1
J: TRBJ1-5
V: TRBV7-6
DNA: TGTGCCAGCAGCTTAGGGCCTGGGCAGGGGGTGAGGCAGCCCCAGCATTTT
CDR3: CASSLGPGQGVRQPQHF

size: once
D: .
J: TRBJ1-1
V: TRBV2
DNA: TGTGCCAGCAGTGTCAGCCCAGCCCAGGTCACTGAAGCTTTCTTT
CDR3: CASSVSPAQVTEAFF

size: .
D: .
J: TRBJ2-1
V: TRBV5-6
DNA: TGTGCCAGCAGTCCCGACAGCGGATACAATGAGCAGTTCTTC
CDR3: CASSPDSGYNEQFF

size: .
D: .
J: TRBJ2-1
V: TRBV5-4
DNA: TGTGCCAGCAGCTTGGACAGGGTAGGGGGCAATGAGCAGTTCTTC
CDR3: CASSLDRVGGNEQFF

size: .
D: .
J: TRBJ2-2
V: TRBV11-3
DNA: TGTGCCAGCAGCTTCAGGGGGGCCGGGGAGCTGTTTTTT
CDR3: CASSFRGAGELFF

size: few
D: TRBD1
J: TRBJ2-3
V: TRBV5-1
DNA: TGCGCCAGCAGCTCGGGACAGCCATCCTCGGGAGATACGCAGTATTTT
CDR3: CASSSGQPSSGDTQYF

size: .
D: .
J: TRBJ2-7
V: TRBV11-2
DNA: TGTGCCAGCAGCTTCAGGGACCCGTGGGAGGACGAGCAGTACTTC
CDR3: CASSFRDPWEDEQYF

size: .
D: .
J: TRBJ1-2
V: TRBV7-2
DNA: TGTGCCAGCAGCTTATTGGCCCGTAGACCAGCTAACTATGGCTACACCTTC
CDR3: CASSLLARRPANYGYTF

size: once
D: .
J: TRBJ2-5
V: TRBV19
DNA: TGTGCCAGTAGTGACCTAGGGCAAGAGACCCAGTACTTC
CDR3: CASSDLGQETQYF

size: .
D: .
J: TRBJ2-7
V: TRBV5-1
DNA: TGCGCCAGCAGCTCCGTGTATGGGTCCTACGAGCAGTACTTC
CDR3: CASSSVYGSYEQYF

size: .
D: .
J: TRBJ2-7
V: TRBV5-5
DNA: TGTGCCTCCCATCGGGGCCTCTACGAGCAGTACTTC
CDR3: CASHRGLYEQYF

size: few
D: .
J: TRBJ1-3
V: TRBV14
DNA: TGTGCCAGCAGCCACCTCCCGGACAGAAGTTACTCTGGAAACACCATATATTTT
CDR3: CASSHLPDRSYSGNTIYF

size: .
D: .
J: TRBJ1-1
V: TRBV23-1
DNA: TGCGCCAGCAGTCAATCCCCCACACAGGCATACACTGAAGCTTTCTTT
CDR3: CASSQSPTQAYTEAFF

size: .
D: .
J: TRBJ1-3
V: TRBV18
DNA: TGTGCCAGCTCACCACGGGCACGGACCCGAAACACCATATATTTT
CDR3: CASSPRARTRNTIYF

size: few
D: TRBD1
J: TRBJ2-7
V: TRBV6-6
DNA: TGTGCCAGCAGTAGGACAGGGCTCTCCTACGAGCAGTACTTC
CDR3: CASSRTGLSYEQYF

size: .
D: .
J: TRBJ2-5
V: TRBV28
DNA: TGTGCCAGCAGTACGGGGGACGGGCGAGAGACCCAGTACTTC
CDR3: CASSTGDGRETQYF

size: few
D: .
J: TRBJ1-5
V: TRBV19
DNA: TGTGCCAGTAGTTTGCCTACAGGGTCCCACAATCAGCCCCAGCATTTT
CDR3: CASSLPTGSHNQPQHF

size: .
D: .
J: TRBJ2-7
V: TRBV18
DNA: TGTGCCAGCTCACCTCCGAGTAGTTACGAGCAGTACTTC
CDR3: CASSPPSSYEQYF

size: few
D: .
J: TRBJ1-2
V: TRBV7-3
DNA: TGTGCCAGCAGCGGGACGCAGGGATTTTATGGCTACACCTTC
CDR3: CASSGTQGFYGYTF

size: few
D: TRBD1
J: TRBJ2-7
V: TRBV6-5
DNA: TGTGCCAGCAGTTACGGGACAGGGTACGAGCAGTACTTC
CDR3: CASSYGTGYEQYF

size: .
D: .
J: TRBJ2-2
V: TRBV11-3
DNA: TGTGCCAGCAGCTTAACATGGGGCGAGGGGGAGCTGTTTTTT
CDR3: CASSLTWGEGELFF

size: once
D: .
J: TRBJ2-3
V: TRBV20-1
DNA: TGCAGTGCTAGAACAGATACGCAGTATTTT
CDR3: CSARTDTQYF

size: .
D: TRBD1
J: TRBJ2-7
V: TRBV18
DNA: TGTGCCAGCTCACCTTCGACAGGGCCCTACGAGCAGTACTTC
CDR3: CASSPSTGPYEQYF

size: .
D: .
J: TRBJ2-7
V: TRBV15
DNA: TGTGCCACCAGCAGAGATGTGGTTTACGAGCAGTACTTC
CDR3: CATSRDVVYEQYF

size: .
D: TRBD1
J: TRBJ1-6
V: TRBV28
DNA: TGTGCCAGCAGTTTAGTCGGGGGACAGGGGGGGAAAGATTCACCCCTCCACTTT
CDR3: CASSLVGGQGGKDSPLHF

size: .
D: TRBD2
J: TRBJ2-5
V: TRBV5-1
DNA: TGCGCCAGCAGCTCCCGGGGGGAAGAGACCCAGTACTTC
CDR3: CASSSRGEETQYF

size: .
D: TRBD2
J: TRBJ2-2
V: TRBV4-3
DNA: TGCGCCAGCAGCCAAGATCCGGGACTACTCTCCGGGGAGCTGTTTTTT
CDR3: CASSQDPGLLSGELFF

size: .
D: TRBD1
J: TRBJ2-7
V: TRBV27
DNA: TGTGCCAGCAGTCAACCAGGACAGGGCTCCGAGCAGTACTTC
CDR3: CASSQPGQGSEQYF